The 17 T cell receptor beta chains in this list originate from one sample, sequenced in a study of T and B cells in COVID-19 patients (TCRdb year 2020). Data came from an Illumina MiSeq. TRB rearrangements were amplified by multiplex PCR with BIOMED2 TRB-A/B primer pools. TCRdb handled the public reads itself, with Q25 trimming in fastp and clone calling in MiXCR, and kept productive beta chains. Rows with a matching CDR3 protein are joined into one entry that keeps the most common DNA and genes. This sample comprises approximately 8,300 distinct CDR3 sequences, about two fifths of them detected only once. The top ten clones comprise 50% to 60% of the sample. Genomic DNA extracted from blood, in amounts of about 240-550 ng, served as the starting material for amplifying TRB repertoires. Sample: blood. The receptor set was obtained from a human donor with active COVID-19.

The chain employs TRBV5-6 and TRBJ1-5; D gene uncertain. The V end lost 0 bases, the J end lost 5 bases, and 6 bases lay between the germline ends. This CDR3 comprises 13 residues. The V gene's germline CDR1 is SGHDT and CDR2 YYEEEE. DNA of the CDR3: TGTGCCAGCAGCTTGGGGGTGGATCAGCCCCAGCATTTT. This gives the protein CASSLGVDQPQHF. Using reference TRBV5-6 and TRBJ1-5 for the parts outside the CDR3, the full variable domain is DAGVTQSPTHLIKTRGQQVTLRCSPKSGHDTVSWYQQALGQGPQFIFQYYEEEERQRGNFPDRFSGHQFPNYSSELNVNALLLGDSALYLCASSLGVDQPQHFGDGTRLSIL.

This clonotype is medium-sized in the sample. V and J are TRBV29-1 and TRBJ2-7, with 7 bases that match TRBD1. The CDR3 covers 13 residues. After removal of 6 bases from V and 7 bases from J, the junction contained 12 bases not matched to a gene. Looked up from germline, CDR1 is SQVTM and CDR2 is ANQGSEA. Written as DNA, the CDR3 is TGCAGCGTCCTCAATAACAGGGGTGGAGAGCAGTACTTC. Translation gives CSVLNNRGGEQYF.

The chain joins TRBV24-1 to TRBJ2-3, with TRBD1 matching 10 bases. Germline values: CDR1 KGHDR, CDR2 SFDVKD. The CDR3 sequence is 17 residues long. V lost 4 bases to trimming and J lost 1 base; unmatched junction nucleotides: 7. The CDR3 is CATSESGTGDGTDTQYF. Here the CDR3 DNA reads TGTGCCACCAGTGAATCCGGGACAGGGGATGGCACAGATACGCAGTATTTT.

The chain employs TRBV27 and TRBJ2-5; a possible D gene is TRBD2 (5 bases). The V end was cut by 1 base, the J end by 5 bases, with 11 bases between. CDR3 size: 14 residues. The germline V gene has CDR1 MNHEY and CDR2 SMNVEV (reference sequence). CDR3: CASSLYGSWETQYF. In DNA form, the CDR3 reads TGTGCCAGCAGTTTATATGGGAGTTGGGAGACCCAGTACTTC.

The V call is TRBV14, the J call TRBJ1-2; possible D gene TRBD1, 5 bases. In germline, CDR1 is SGHDN, CDR2 FVKESK. Trimming took off 1 base at V and 1 base at J, with 13 bases between the two ends. The CDR3 runs 16 residues. CDR3 sequence (DNA): TGTGCCAGCAGCCAAGGTGGGACGGGAGTTAACTATGGCTACACCTTC. Translating gives CASSQGGTGVNYGYTF.

The chain links TRBV30 to TRBJ1-6; maybe TRBD1 (6 bases). The CDR3 is 14 amino acids. Deletions cut 1 base from V and 7 bases from J, with 11 bases between. CDR1 and CDR2 (germline): GTSNPN, SVGIG (reference sequence). CDR3 sequence: CAWSDDRPNSPLHF. CDR3 nucleotides: TGTGCCTGGAGTGATGACAGGCCGAATTCACCCCTCCACTTT. The full variable domain, completed using reference TRBV30 and TRBJ1-6, is SQTIHQWPATLVQPVGSPLSLECTVEGTSNPNLYWYRQAAGRGLQLLFYSVGIGQISSEVPQNLSASRPQDRQFILSSKKLLLSDSGFYLCAWSDDRPNSPLHFGNGTRLTVT.

This chain links TRBV27 with TRBJ2-7, with D possibly being TRBD1 (6 bases). V lost 6 bases and J lost 3, with 18 bases in between. The CDR3 extends over 15 amino acids. Germline V gives CDR1 MNHEY, CDR2 SMNVEV (reference sequence). The CDR3 sequence is CASSQEGRGNYEQYF. The CDR3 DNA reads TGTGCCAGCAGCCAAGAGGGCAGGGGTAACTACGAGCAGTACTTC.

The rearrangement links TRBV18 to TRBJ2-7; TRBD2 matches at 10 bases. The V gene end was trimmed by 3 bases and the J gene end by 6 bases; junction bases not matched to a gene: 8. The CDR3 contains 15 residues. CDR1 KGHSH and CDR2 LQKENI come from the germline V gene. CDR3 region: CASSPGLAGAGEQYF. For the CDR3, the DNA is TGTGCCAGCTCACCCGGCCTAGCGGGAGCCGGCGAGCAGTACTTC.

This chain connects TRBV5-4 to TRBJ2-1; 11 nucleotides agree with TRBD2. The germline V gene encodes CDR1 SGHNT and CDR2 YYREEE (reference sequence). V dropped 1 base and J dropped 9; count of bases not matched to a gene: 6. CDR3 size: 15 residues. DNA of the CDR3: TGTGCCAGCAGCTTGAAGGGGACTAGCGGCCCTGAGCAGTTCTTC. It specifies CASSLKGTSGPEQFF.

The CDR3 bases are TGTGCCAGCAGCTTCGGGACTAGCGGGGTAAGCACAGATACGCAGTATTTT. The encoded protein is CASSFGTSGVSTDTQYF. The chain has TRBV4-2 and TRBJ2-3; TRBD2 matches 13 bases. This CDR3 has 17 amino acids. V dropped 5 bases and J dropped 0; count of bases not matched to a gene: 5. Germline V gene data show CDR1 as LGHNA and CDR2 as YNFKEQ.

This clonotype was found a few times. The chain links TRBV6-2 or TRBV6-3 to TRBJ2-3; D is perhaps TRBD2 (6 bases). Trimming cost V 6 bases and J 6 bases, with 22 bases left between them. Germline assignment: CDR1 MNHEY and CDR2 SVGEGT. CDR3 length equals 16 residues. CDR3 sequence (DNA): TGTGCCAGCAGACCCTTCGGGACTCCCCAAGGGGATACGCAGTATTTT. It is translated as CASRPFGTPQGDTQYF.

This chain joins TRBV6-5 and TRBJ1-3; D possibly corresponds to TRBD1 (5 bases). The germline V and J ends were trimmed by 2 bases and 4 bases, with 12 bases remaining between them. CDR1 and CDR2 from the germline V gene are MNHEY and SVGAGI. The CDR3 consists of 15 residues. CDR3 in DNA: TGTGCCAGCAGTTACACGCAACAGGCGGGAAACACCATATATTTT. It encodes CASSYTQQAGNTIYF.

This rearrangement joins TRBV6-5 to TRBJ1-1; D ambiguous. Per germline, CDR1 MNHEY and CDR2 SVGAGI. The V end was cut by 6 bases, the J end by 0 bases, with 11 bases between. This CDR3 is built from 14 residues. The CDR3: CASSRAGMNTEAFF. In DNA form, the CDR3 reads TGTGCCAGCAGCCGAGCGGGGATGAACACTGAAGCTTTCTTT.

The CDR3 nucleotides are TGTGCCAGCATTTCCGGGACAGGGAGTCCCACGAGCTCCTACAATGAGCAGTTCTTC. Protein sequence: CASISGTGSPTSSYNEQFF. V and J are TRBV12-3 or TRBV12-4 and TRBJ2-1; TRBD1 aligns across 9 bases. This CDR3 contains 19 residues. With 7 bases clipped from V and 0 bases from J, the junction kept 16 bases outside the gene matches.

The V gene is TRBV19, the J gene TRBJ2-5; D call uncertain. Deletions cut 7 bases from V and 9 bases from J, with 18 bases between. Germline lookup yields CDR1 LNHDA and CDR2 SQIVND (reference sequence). CDR3 size: 13 residues. The CDR3 region has the DNA TGTGCCAGTACCCTACAAGGTTTCGGTGCCCAGTACTTC. As protein: CASTLQGFGAQYF.

This chain joins TRBV6-5 and TRBJ1-1; D is perhaps TRBD1 (5 bases). The V end was cut by 2 bases, the J end by 1 base, with 8 bases between. From germline, CDR1 is MNHEY and CDR2 SVGAGI. The CDR3 runs 14 residues. DNA of the CDR3: TGTGCCAGCAGTTACGTCGGGGGGAACACTGAAGCTTTCTTT. It specifies CASSYVGGNTEAFF.

This chain links TRBV5-1 with TRBJ1-4; TRBD1 might be the D (5 bases). From germline, CDR1 is SGHRS and CDR2 YFSETQ. The CDR3 length is 15 residues. V dropped 4 bases and J dropped 5 bases, with 15 bases sitting between them. DNA for the CDR3: TGCGCCAGCAGCGCCGACGGGGGGACGAATGAAAAACTGTTTTTT. It codes for CASSADGGTNEKLFF.